These 14 T cell receptor beta chains came from one sample sequenced in a study of T cell repertoires in cytomegalovirus infection. One entry per CDR3 protein results from TCRdb running MiXCR on the reads. The sample lists fewer than 350,000 distinct CDR3 sequences; 15% to 20% were seen once. The sample comprised PBMCs. The receptor source for this set is a human donor in good health (CMV status not recorded). Some clones in this sample may be carry-over from other donors' samples.

The chain carries TRBV2 and TRBJ1-6; D might be TRBD1 (5 bases). V shed 2 bases and J shed 6 bases, with 14 bases lying between them. This CDR3 is 16 amino acids long. CDR1 is SNHLY, CDR2 FYNNEI, per germline. CDR3 bases: TGTGCCAGCAGTGAAAGGGGAGCGGGGATTAATTCACCCCTCCACTTT. As protein: CASSERGAGINSPLHF.

The V gene is TRBV5-1, the J gene TRBJ1-2; D call uncertain. The germline gives CDR1 SGHRS, CDR2 YFSETQ. The CDR3 consists of 12 residues. V was shortened by 4 bases and J by 0 bases, with 4 bases between the two germline ends. The CDR3 reads CASSATNYGYTF. In nucleotides, the CDR3 is TGCGCCAGCAGCGCGACTAACTATGGCTACACCTTC.

The V call is TRBV12-3 or TRBV12-4, the J call TRBJ2-5; possible D gene TRBD1, 5 bases. Trimming removed 4 bases from V and 1 base from J, with 10 bases in between. CDR3 length: 14 residues. The CDR3 spells CASSSQDGQETQYF. CDR3 bases: TGTGCCAGCAGTTCACAGGACGGCCAAGAGACCCAGTACTTC.

Only a few counts were recorded for this clonotype. The CDR3 coding sequence is TGTGCCAGTAGTCTGATGGGACAGCAGAACACTGAAGCTTTCTTT. Its translation is CASSLMGQQNTEAFF. V is TRBV19 and J is TRBJ1-1; 7 bases map to TRBD1. In germline, CDR1 is LNHDA, CDR2 SQIVND (reference sequence). This CDR3 spans 15 amino acids. V lost 5 bases to trimming and J lost 1 base; unmatched junction nucleotides: 7.

This chain links TRBV28 with TRBJ1-2, with D uncertain. The CDR3 spans 11 residues. Germline CDR1 reads MDHEN; CDR2 reads SYDVKM. V dropped 6 bases and J dropped 12 bases, with 14 bases sitting between them. The CDR3 region is CASSRGRDNTF. The CDR3, as DNA: TGTGCCAGCAGCCGAGGGAGGGATAACACCTTC.

This clonotype was detected only a few times. The rearrangement uses TRBV11-3 and TRBJ2-3; 10 bases are shared with TRBD2. Germline V lookup: CDR1 SGHNT, CDR2 YENEEA. With 5 bases clipped from V and 2 bases from J, the junction kept 1 base outside the gene matches. The CDR3 length is 14 residues. CDR3 DNA sequence: TGTGCCAGCAGCAGCGGGGGGGTCACAGATACGCAGTATTTT. This sequence encodes CASSSGGVTDTQYF.

This clonotype has a count of ten or more. The V gene is TRBV12-5, the J gene TRBJ2-3, with D perhaps matching TRBD2 (6 bases). The germline V and J ends were trimmed by 3 bases and 2 bases, with 18 bases remaining between them. Germline V CDR1 and CDR2: LGHNT, FRNRAP. There are 17 residues in the CDR3. The CDR3 is CASGFDISSVPTDTQYF. Written as DNA, the CDR3 is TGTGCTAGTGGTTTCGACATCTCTAGCGTTCCCACAGATACGCAGTATTTT.

A few counts support this clonotype. This chain uses TRBV9 with TRBJ1-2; 7 positions match TRBD1. The CDR3 covers 15 residues. Germline-derived CDR1 and CDR2 are SGDLS and YYNGEE. The J segment lost 5 bases and the V segment lost 3 bases, leaving 10 bases of the junction unmatched. The CDR3 DNA is TGTGCCAGCAGCGCCGGACAGGCGGGAACTTATGGCTACACCTTC. It translates to CASSAGQAGTYGYTF.

This clonotype was recorded at least ten times. This chain uses TRBV6-2 or TRBV6-3 with TRBJ2-7; no firm D call. The CDR3 is 12 residues long. V was cut by 7 bases and J by 4 bases, with 11 bases left in between. The germline CDR1 and CDR2 sequences are MNHEY and SVGEGT. In DNA, the CDR3 is TGTGCCAGCACTAGGACGGGTTACGAGCAGTACTTC. Encoded protein: CASTRTGYEQYF.

This clonotype was seen repeatedly, ten times or more. V and J are TRBV5-1 and TRBJ2-5; the D gene is possibly TRBD2 (6 bases). The germline gives CDR1 SGHRS, CDR2 YFSETQ. Deletions cut 2 bases from V and 5 bases from J, with 16 bases between. This CDR3 is built from 15 residues. In nucleotides, the CDR3 is TGCGCCAGCAGCTTAAGCCTACCCCGGGGGGAGACCCAGTACTTC. Encoded protein: CASSLSLPRGETQYF.

Ten or more counts support this clonotype. J is TRBJ1-6 and V is TRBV27; D gene unclear. The germline V gene has CDR1 MNHEY and CDR2 SMNVEV (reference sequence). Trimming left V 2 bases short and J 5 bases short, with 13 bases between. CDR3 length: 16 residues. DNA of the CDR3: TGTGCCAGCAGTTTACTTTCCGGAAGGGATAATTCACCCCTCCACTTT. Translating it yields CASSLLSGRDNSPLHF.

Concerning this clonotype: A single base separates this from a much larger clone, so it may be a read error. The genes are TRBV12-3 or TRBV12-4 and TRBJ1-2, with a weak D call TRBD1 (6 bases). There are 14 residues in the CDR3. The CDR3 bases are TGTGCCAGCAGGGGGGACACCTATAACTATGTCTACACCTTC. Its protein is CASRGDTYNYVYTF.

Ten or more counts support this clonotype. This rearrangement joins TRBV7-2 to TRBJ2-5; D gene unclear. V was cut by 1 base and J by 5 bases, with 11 bases left in between. CDR3 length: 14 amino acids. Germline CDR1 and CDR2: SGHTA and FQGNSA. CDR3 loop: CASSLGGLRETQYF. CDR3 coding DNA: TGTGCCAGCAGCTTAGGGGGTCTCCGGGAGACCCAGTACTTC. Drawing the rest from reference TRBV7-2 and TRBJ2-5, the complete variable domain is GAGVSQSPSNKVTEKGKDVELRCDPISGHTALYWYRQSLGQGLEFLIYFQGNSAPDKSGLPSDRFSAERTGGSVSTLTIQRTQQEDSAVYLCASSLGGLRETQYFGPGTRLLVL.

This clonotype was observed at least ten times. The CDR3 DNA reads as TGTGCCAGTCTAGGGACAGGGCTACGCGAGCAGTACTTC. The encoded protein is CASLGTGLREQYF. The V call is TRBV28, the J call TRBJ2-7; TRBD1 matches 9 bases. CDR3 length: 13 amino acids. Germline loops: CDR1 MDHEN, CDR2 SYDVKM. Trimming at V came to 9 bases and at J to 6 bases, leaving 9 bases not matched to a gene.